The T cell receptor beta chain described here comes from a study of T-cell memory formation after mild COVID-19. Study summary: TCR clusters were mostly donor specific. The study's findings and limits: Clones shrinking from day 15 to 85 showed even CD4/CD8 mixes; later expanders tilted CD4+. Among contracting clones, CD4+ were mainly CM/EM and CD8+ enriched in EMRA.

V dropped 3 bases and J dropped 9; count of bases not matched to a gene: 9. CDR3 size: 15 residues. Each CDR3 protein is one row after TCRdb ran MiXCR on the 5' RACE reads. This table has around 510,000 distinct CDR3 sequences, roughly a fifth appearing once. This clonotype was counted ten times or more. Its antigen is as yet unknown. This chain joins TRBV12-3 or TRBV12-4 and TRBJ2-1; 9 bases fit TRBD1. The sequenced material came from PBMCs or a T cell subset sorted from them (not recorded which). The TCR originated in an adult woman who had mild COVID-19 (a few samples of this study predate the infection). Cell type and time point are not known. The CDR3: CASSFHRGLTREQFF. The CDR3, as DNA: TGTGCCAGCAGTTTTCACAGGGGGCTGACCCGTGAGCAGTTCTTC.